These 18 T cell receptor beta chains share one sample of origin, sequenced in a study of T-cell reconstitution after alpha-beta-depleted transplantation in children listed by TCRdb under 2016. The meaning of the sample's treatment or condition label: allogeneic hematopoietic cell transplantation with graft depleted of TCRalphabeta T cells and CD19 B cells. Library prep was done by PCR. Sequencing was carried out with an Illumina HiSeq 2500. Molecular barcoding was employed in the preparation of TCR libraries, with unique molecular identifiers being used to normalize TCRbeta repertoire quantification. TCRdb took the public reads, trimmed them with fastp at Q25, ran MiXCR for clone calling and kept in-frame beta chains. Rows are unified per CDR3 protein, each entry keeping the most common DNA and genes. The sample has over 100,000 distinct CDR3 sequences on record, around 7% of them singletons. The ten largest clones represent roughly 15% of the sample.

The sequencing here drew on PBMCs, taken before TCRalphabeta/CD19-depleted stem cell transplant. The source of these receptors is a boy younger than 10 with acute lymphoblastic leukemia, due to receive a stem cell transplant.

In this sample, this clonotype turned up a few times. The chain combines TRBV2 with TRBJ1-2; no definite D call. Trimming pared 0 bases from V and 8 bases from J, leaving 13 bases between. Per the germline V gene, CDR1 is SNHLY and CDR2 is FYNNEI. The CDR3 covers 14 residues. CDR3 in DNA: TGTGCCAGCAGTGAAGCTATCCTCGTTGGGGGCTACACCTTC. It translates to CASSEAILVGGYTF.

Ten or more counts support this clonotype. The CDR3 spells CASSQTGQGSYEQYF. The CDR3 DNA follows: TGTGCCAGCAGTCAAACCGGACAGGGGAGCTACGAGCAGTACTTC. The chain links TRBV12-3 or TRBV12-4 to TRBJ2-7, with 9 bases that match TRBD1. There are 15 residues in the CDR3. V trimming: 5 bases; J trimming: 3 bases; junction bases outside the gene matches: 8.

The sample holds a few counts of this clonotype. The V and J genes are TRBV4-3 and TRBJ2-7, with D perhaps TRBD1 (5 bases). Trimming removed 4 bases at V and 6 bases at J, with 19 bases between. The V gene's germline CDR1 is LGHNA and CDR2 YSLEER. The CDR3 is 15 residues long. CDR3 sequence reads: CASSPDQTRGGEQYF. The CDR3 DNA follows: TGCGCCAGCAGCCCAGACCAAACAAGGGGCGGCGAGCAGTACTTC.

This clonotype occurred many times. The V call is TRBV12-3 or TRBV12-4, the J call TRBJ1-2; the D is unclear. This CDR3 region has 15 residues. The V and J ends lost 3 bases and 8 bases respectively, with 19 bases between them. The CDR3 bases are TGTGCCAGCAGTTTCGGAAGAGGAGCCCTGGACGGCTACACCTTC. As protein: CASSFGRGALDGYTF.

This clonotype appeared many times. The V call is TRBV21-1, the J call TRBJ1-2; the table's D gene call, TRBD1, was not cross checked with the DNA. TRBV21-1 is given as a pseudogene. CDR3 length equals 15 residues. For the CDR3, the DNA is TGTGCCAGCAGCCCAACAGGTGTCAGGGACGATGGCTACACCTTC. Translated: CASSPTGVRDDGYTF.

This clonotype was seen at least ten times. J is TRBJ2-7 and V is TRBV12-3 or TRBV12-4; 9 positions agree with TRBD1. The J segment lost 0 bases and the V segment lost 6 bases, leaving 6 bases of the junction unmatched. CDR3 length: 15 amino acids. Written as DNA, the CDR3 is TGTGCCAGCAGCTTAAAACAGGGGGCCTCCTACGAGCAGTACTTC. Its protein product is CASSLKQGASYEQYF.

V gene TRBV4-3 combines with J gene TRBJ2-1; TRBD2 matches 15 bases. The CDR3 consists of 19 residues. The trim removed 4 bases at V and 8 bases at J, leaving 15 bases unmatched. Germline CDR1 reads LGHNA; CDR2 reads YSLEER. CDR3 nucleotide sequence: TGCGCCAGCAGCCTCCAAGGGGGACTAGCGGGGGGCGTAAGGGATGAGCAGTTCTTC. Translated: CASSLQGGLAGGVRDEQFF.

This clonotype was counted only a few times. The chain combines TRBV6-5 with TRBJ1-5; D ambiguous. Deletions cut 7 bases from V and 0 bases from J, with 16 bases between. This CDR3 is built from 16 residues. Germline-derived CDR1 and CDR2 are MNHEY and SVGAGI. The CDR3 nucleotides are TGTGCCAGCAATCCTGCGCCCCGGACTAGCAATCAGCCCCAGCATTTT. Amino acid sequence: CASNPAPRTSNQPQHF.

Written as DNA, the CDR3 is TGTGCCAGCACCTTGACAGGGGGCGGAGATACGCAGTATTTT. Its protein is CASTLTGGGDTQYF. J is TRBJ2-3 and V is TRBV12-3 or TRBV12-4, with TRBD1 identical over 10 bases. CDR3 size: 14 residues. Trimming at V came to 7 bases and at J to 5 bases, leaving 6 bases not matched to a gene.

In its sample, this clonotype was seen a few times. The rearrangement links TRBV7-2 to TRBJ2-7, with D tentatively TRBD1 (5 bases). Germline CDR1 and CDR2: SGHTA and FQGNSA. The CDR3 totals 13 residues. Trimming took off 8 bases at V and 1 base at J, with 12 bases between the two ends. The CDR3 loop is CASGAGASYEQYF. The CDR3 DNA sequence: TGTGCCAGCGGGGCTGGTGCATCCTACGAGCAGTACTTC.

The J gene is TRBJ2-3, the V gene TRBV24-1, with unresolved D. Germline assignment: CDR1 KGHDR and CDR2 SFDVKD. V lost 2 bases and J 8 bases, leaving 7 bases between the germline ends. The CDR3 extends over 12 amino acids. CDR3: CATSDSQGTQYF. The CDR3 coding sequence is TGTGCCACCAGTGATTCCCAAGGTACGCAGTATTTT.

The rearrangement uses TRBV6-2 or TRBV6-3 and TRBJ2-7, with D perhaps matching TRBD2 (7 bases). CDR1 is MNHEY and CDR2 is SVGEGT in the germline V gene. This CDR3 region has 13 residues. Trimming removed 8 bases at V and 4 bases at J, with 15 bases between. This CDR3 is CASGGGAWYEQYF. CDR3 in DNA: TGTGCCAGCGGGGGGGGCGCCTGGTACGAGCAGTACTTC.

As concerns this clonotype: This may arise from a read error, as a much more abundant clone is one base away. The rearrangement uses TRBV5-1 and TRBJ1-1, with D maybe TRBD1 (6 bases). Trimming removed 0 bases from V and 9 bases from J, with 12 bases in between. The CDR3 is made up of 13 amino acids. Germline loops: CDR1 SGHRS, CDR2 YFSETQ. This CDR3 reads CASSLEWGPKAFF. CDR3 bases: TGCGCCAGCAGCTTGGAGTGGGGGCCGAAAGCTTTCTTT.

This clonotype has a count of ten or more. J is TRBJ2-1 and V is TRBV28; D remains ambiguous. Germline V gene sequence: CDR1 MDHEN, CDR2 SYDVKM. V gave up 3 bases and J gave up 4 bases, with 16 bases separating them. The CDR3 spans 16 residues. CDR3 in DNA: TGTGCCAGCAGTTTTGGTTCCCTCGAAGGGTACAATGAGCAGTTCTTC. This sequence encodes CASSFGSLEGYNEQFF.

This clonotype is termed medium-sized. V usage is TRBV5-1 and J usage is TRBJ1-2, with D unclear. Germline CDR1 reads SGHRS; CDR2 reads YFSETQ. CDR3 length equals 15 residues. V lost 0 bases, J lost 6 bases, and 15 bases lay in between. The CDR3 sequence is CASSLGSLREDGYTF. CDR3 nucleotide sequence: TGCGCCAGCAGCTTGGGGAGCCTTCGGGAGGATGGCTACACCTTC.

This clonotype has a handful of counts. V and J are TRBV28 and TRBJ1-5; unclear D gene. CDR1 is MDHEN, CDR2 SYDVKM, per germline. The CDR3 extends over 15 amino acids. V was trimmed by 1 base and J by 0 bases, leaving 7 bases between them. CDR3 nucleotides: TGTGCCAGCAGTTTATCCCAATATAGCAATCAGCCCCAGCATTTT. This translates into CASSLSQYSNQPQHF.

The rearrangement links TRBV27 to TRBJ2-7; TRBD2 matches at 11 bases. V gave up 3 bases and J gave up 0 bases; unmatched junction bases: 4. Germline-derived CDR1 and CDR2 are MNHEY and SMNVEV (reference sequence). The length of the CDR3 is 16 residues. The CDR3: CASSFTSGGSSYEQYF. DNA of the CDR3: TGTGCCAGCAGTTTCACTAGCGGGGGAAGCTCCTACGAGCAGTACTTC.

This clonotype was seen only a few times. This chain connects TRBV6-2 or TRBV6-3 to TRBJ1-5, with 8 bases fitting TRBD1. Germline CDR1 MNHEY, CDR2 SVGEGT. The CDR3 has 16 residues. Trimming took 4 bases from V and 0 from J; bases not matched to a gene: 5. As DNA, the CDR3 is TGTGCCAGCAGTTCCCGGACAGGGATTAGCAATCAGCCCCAGCATTTT. Its protein is CASSSRTGISNQPQHF.